This T cell receptor beta chain was sequenced for a study of cytomegalovirus exposure and HLA in healthy donors. CDR3 length: 16 amino acids. The V end was cut by 5 bases, the J end by 5 bases, with 19 bases between. CDR1 is SEHNR, CDR2 FQNEAQ, per germline (reference sequence). The study ran its PCR with 60 Vbeta and 13 Jbeta primers. Sequenced by immunoSEQ multiplex PCR; TCRdb stores in-frame clones only, minus some. The profile shows 110,000 or so clones, 67% of them singletons. This clonotype originated in a man between 18 and 35 years old in good health and CMV-seropositive. Sequencing input: PBMCs. The rearrangement joins TRBV7-9 to TRBJ2-1; tentative D call: TRBD1 (6 bases). In DNA form, the CDR3 reads TGTGCCAGCAGCATGCTGAGGGGGTTCTACCACAATGAGCAGTTCTTC. This encodes CASSMLRGFYHNEQFF. Supplemented by reference TRBV7-9 and TRBJ2-1, the full variable domain reads DTGVSQNPRHKITKRGQNVTFRCDPISEHNRLYWYRQTLGQGPEFLTYFQNEAQLEKSRLLSDRFSAERPKGSFSTLEIQRTEQGDSAMYLCASSMLRGFYHNEQFFGPGTRLTVL.